This is a list of T cell receptor beta chains from one sample in a study of shared T cell receptors in the human thymus. Sequencing used immunoSEQ multiplex PCR; TCRdb keeps in-frame clones, though not all of them. The table records almost 550,000 clones, 75% to 80% of them present only once. The data were also submitted as part of a second study, on human thymus T cells.

Sequencing was performed on thymocytes. The receptor source for this set is a boy under three years old with a congenital heart defect. Each CDR3 is given with its conserved first and last residue. A D gene is named only where the DNA matches it firmly. Clone size, where shown, is once, few, many, or a class for clones that have expanded.

>-|TRBJ2-4|TRBV30|-
CASLLKGGENIQYF
TGTGCATCCCTCCTTAAGGGCGGGGAAAACATTCAGTACTTC
>TRBD2|TRBJ2-5|TRBV30|-
CAAIAGPGTQYF
TGTGCCGCAATAGCGGGGCCCGGGACCCAGTACTTC
>TRBD1|TRBJ2-7|TRBV7-8|once
CASSLVGDRGQYEQYF
TGTGCCAGCAGCTTAGTGGGGGACAGGGGGCAATACGAGCAGTACTTC
>TRBD1|TRBJ1-2|TRBV28|-
CASSFRRDRGPGYTF
TGTGCCAGCAGTTTTCGCCGGGACAGGGGTCCTGGCTACACCTTC
>TRBD2|TRBJ2-2|TRBV4-2|-
CASSHTLVGLAGTGELFF
TGTGCCAGCAGCCATACCCTGGTAGGACTAGCGGGAACCGGGGAGCTGTTTTTT
>TRBD2|TRBJ2-3|TRBV27|-
CASSFSLAGGATDTQYF
TGTGCCAGCAGTTTCTCTTTAGCGGGAGGGGCCACAGATACGCAGTATTTT
>-|TRBJ2-7|TRBV21-1|-
CASTWAGPGSYEQYF
TGTGCCAGCACTTGGGCGGGGCCCGGGTCCTACGAGCAGTACTTC
>-|TRBJ2-3|TRBV27|-
CASSFGRTALETDTQYF
TGTGCCAGCAGTTTTGGACGGACAGCCCTCGAGACAGATACGCAGTATTTT
>-|TRBJ2-1|TRBV9|-
CASSVERTAVNEQFF
TGTGCCAGCAGCGTAGAGAGGACAGCCGTTAATGAGCAGTTCTTC
>TRBD2|TRBJ2-5|TRBV5-4|-
CASSLGAGGGGETQYF
TGTGCCAGCAGCTTGGGAGCGGGAGGAGGTGGGGAGACCCAGTACTTC
>TRBD2|TRBJ2-7|TRBV19|few
CASRKRGHSYEQYF
TGTGCCAGTAGGAAGCGGGGCCACTCCTACGAGCAGTACTTC
>TRBD1|TRBJ2-7|TRBV4-2|-
CASSPYYRGTGGIEQYF
TGTGCCAGCAGCCCCTATTACCGGGGGACAGGGGGCATCGAGCAGTACTTC
>TRBD1|TRBJ1-1|TRBV25-1|-
CASSERTTGVNTEAFF
TGTGCCAGCAGTGAACGAACGACAGGGGTGAACACTGAAGCTTTCTTT
>TRBD1|TRBJ2-1|TRBV27|-
CASSPGQGSSFPYNEQFF
TGTGCCAGCAGTCCGGGACAGGGGTCCTCCTTCCCCTACAATGAGCAGTTCTTC
>-|TRBJ2-2|TRBV2|-
CATSDSNTGELFF
TGTGCCACCTCGGACAGCAACACCGGGGAGCTGTTTTTT
>-|TRBJ2-3|TRBV28|-
CASNPDRWDTQYF
TGTGCCAGCAACCCCGACAGGTGGGATACGCAGTATTTT
>TRBD1|TRBJ1-2|TRBV7-9|once
CASSLAQQGEDGYTF
TGTGCCAGCAGCTTAGCGCAACAGGGGGAGGACGGCTACACCTTC
>TRBD2|TRBJ2-1|TRBV18|-
CASSPPGVSGRQCNEQFF
TGTGCCAGCTCACCACCGGGAGTTAGCGGGAGGCAATGCAATGAGCAGTTCTTC
>TRBD1|TRBJ1-1|TRBV10-3|-
CAIRSQGAPNTEAFF
TGTGCCATCAGATCCCAGGGGGCCCCGAACACTGAAGCTTTCTTT
>TRBD1|TRBJ1-5|TRBV30|-
CAWRAGGNQPQHF
TGTGCCTGGAGGGCAGGGGGGAATCAGCCCCAGCATTTT
>-|TRBJ2-7|TRBV4-2|-
CASSQDPLGALGHEQYF
TGTGCCAGCAGCCAAGACCCACTAGGAGCCCTGGGCCACGAGCAGTACTTC
>TRBD1|TRBJ2-1|TRBV4-2|-
CASSQEIHRGSPYNEQFF
TGTGCCAGCAGCCAAGAGATTCACAGGGGGTCTCCCTACAATGAGCAGTTCTTC
>TRBD1|TRBJ2-7|TRBV5-6|-
CASSLERQGAGYEQYF
TGTGCCAGCAGCTTGGAGAGACAGGGTGCCGGTTACGAGCAGTACTTC
>-|TRBJ2-1|TRBV9|-
CASSVANRRPDNEQFF
TGTGCCAGCAGCGTAGCGAACAGGCGCCCGGACAATGAGCAGTTCTTC
>-|TRBJ2-3|TRBV9|-
CASSGPRSTDTQYF
TGTGCCAGCAGCGGGCCTAGAAGCACAGATACGCAGTATTTT
>TRBD2|TRBJ2-6|TRBV4-1|-
CASSQDQRESSGANVLTF
TGCGCCAGCAGCCAAGATCAGCGGGAGAGCTCTGGGGCCAACGTCCTGACTTTC
>TRBD2|TRBJ2-2|TRBV2|-
CASSTLPSGSWTGELFF
TGTGCCAGCAGCACCCTCCCTAGCGGGAGTTGGACCGGGGAGCTGTTTTTT
>TRBD2|TRBJ2-3|TRBV9|-
CASSVGASGSADTQYF
TGTGCCAGCAGCGTAGGAGCTAGCGGGAGTGCAGATACGCAGTATTTT
>TRBD2|TRBJ2-7|TRBV4-1|-
CASSQSPGLAGISSEQYF
TGCGCCAGCAGCCAAAGCCCGGGACTAGCGGGGATTTCAAGCGAGCAGTACTTC
>TRBD2|TRBJ2-1|TRBV15|few
CATLGLAGGSAYNEQFF
TGTGCCACCCTCGGACTAGCGGGAGGGAGCGCCTACAATGAGCAGTTCTTC
>TRBD2|TRBJ2-1|TRBV5-1|-
CASSLAGSGTFYNEQFF
TGCGCCAGCAGCTTGGCCGGTAGCGGGACGTTCTACAATGAGCAGTTCTTC
>-|TRBJ2-3|TRBV14|-
CASSQDAPGSAPTDTQYF
TGTGCCAGCAGCCAAGATGCCCCCGGGAGCGCCCCCACAGATACGCAGTATTTT
>-|TRBJ2-7|TRBV25-1|-
CASSRGTGLEQYF
TGTGCCAGCAGTAGGGGTACTGGGCTCGAGCAGTACTTC
>-|TRBJ2-5|TRBV7-2|-
CASSLASGQTRVGGRPQETQYF
TGTGCCAGCAGCTTAGCCTCGGGACAGACTAGAGTCGGCGGGAGGCCCCAAGAGACCCAGTACTTC
>-|TRBJ2-1|TRBV29-1|-
CSVAVNGGEQFF
TGCAGCGTTGCAGTTAATGGCGGTGAGCAGTTCTTC
>TRBD1|TRBJ1-5|TRBV6-5|-
CASSTGQGNQPQHF
TGTGCCAGCAGTACGGGACAGGGCAATCAGCCCCAGCATTTT
>TRBD2|TRBJ2-5|TRBV5-4|-
CASSLRGGTSGSLQETQYF
TGTGCCAGCAGCTTGCGCGGGGGTACTAGCGGGAGCCTCCAAGAGACCCAGTACTTC
>TRBD2|TRBJ2-7|TRBV11-2|-
CASSLGRLAGQSYEQYF
TGTGCCAGCAGCTTAGGGAGACTAGCGGGGCAATCCTACGAGCAGTACTTC
>TRBD2|TRBJ2-1|TRBV7-3|-
CASSLTLNLSGATYNEQFF
TGTGCCAGCAGCTTAACGTTAAACCTTAGCGGGGCAACCTACAATGAGCAGTTCTTC
>-|TRBJ2-2|TRBV7-2|-
CASSPTVGVSVGLFF
TGTGCCAGCAGCCCCACGGTGGGAGTTTCGGTGGGGCTGTTTTTT
>TRBD2|TRBJ2-1|TRBV10-3|-
CAISTSGSWNEQFF
TGTGCCATCTCTACTAGCGGGAGTTGGAATGAGCAGTTCTTC
>-|TRBJ2-7|TRBV10-3|-
CAISDLAGRGYEQYF
TGTGCCATCAGTGATTTGGCGGGACGAGGCTACGAGCAGTACTTC
>TRBD1|TRBJ2-1|TRBV15|few
CATSGRDRSSYNEQFF
TGTGCCACCAGCGGTCGGGACAGGAGCTCCTACAATGAGCAGTTCTTC
>TRBD1|TRBJ1-2|TRBV28|-
CASKSRTGTLPGNYGYTF
TGTGCCAGCAAATCCAGGACAGGGACCCTACCTGGTAACTATGGCTACACCTTC
>-|TRBJ2-1|TRBV27|-
CASSLIVGVRDSYNEQFF
TGTGCCAGCAGTTTGATTGTAGGAGTCAGAGACTCCTACAATGAGCAGTTCTTC
>-|TRBJ2-7|TRBV23-1|-
CASSGGGPLGDYEQYF
TGCGCCAGCAGTGGAGGGGGCCCGCTCGGCGACTACGAGCAGTACTTC
>TRBD1|TRBJ1-2|TRBV4-2|-
CASSQGQAKGYGYTF
TGTGCCAGCAGCCAGGGACAGGCAAAGGGCTATGGCTACACCTTC
>-|TRBJ2-7|TRBV6-5|-
CASSPRLSPPYEQYF
TGTGCCAGCAGTCCCCGACTATCCCCTCCCTACGAGCAGTACTTC
>TRBD1|TRBJ2-7|TRBV4-2|-
CASSQERQGAQYEQYF
TGTGCCAGCAGCCAGGAAAGACAGGGGGCCCAGTACGAGCAGTACTTC
>-|TRBJ2-5|TRBV7-6|-
CASSLKMETQYF
TGTGCCAGCAGCCTAAAGATGGAGACCCAGTACTTC
>-|TRBJ1-2|TRBV7-9|-
CASDYQVTSTF
TGTGCCAGCGATTATCAGGTCACCTCCACCTTC
>TRBD1|TRBJ1-1|TRBV4-1|-
CASSQDGARGPTEAFF
TGCGCCAGCAGCCAAGATGGAGCCAGGGGGCCTACTGAAGCTTTCTTT